Below are 9 T cell receptor beta chains sequenced from a single sample in a study of blood T cell repertoires in COVID-19. The table came from immunoSEQ multiplex PCR; TCRdb's copy has only in-frame clones and leaves some out. The sample gives just under 60,000 clones, 88% of which show up once; more than 4.5% is in the top ten. Sequencing was carried out using peripheral blood. The receptors shown here come from a man in his sixties with acute or convalescent COVID-19.

The chain has TRBV10-1 and TRBJ1-1, with TRBD1 matching over 7 bases. Unmatched junction bases numbered 12, after V lost 0 bases and J lost 5 bases. The CDR3 has 17 residues. Germline values: CDR1 WNHNN, CDR2 SYGVQD (reference sequence). In DNA form, the CDR3 reads TGCGCCAGCAGTGAGTCGGTGACAGGGACTAGGAGGACTGAAGCTTTCTTT. It encodes CASSESVTGTRRTEAFF.

This chain links TRBV14 with TRBJ1-1; D is possibly TRBD1 (6 bases). V lost 0 bases and J 1 base, leaving 15 bases between the germline ends. The CDR3 consists of 17 residues. Looked up from germline, CDR1 is SGHDN and CDR2 is FVKESK. The CDR3 DNA reads as TGTGCCAGCAGCCAAGAACCGAGGGGGGGATGGAACACTGAAGCTTTCTTT. This gives the protein CASSQEPRGGWNTEAFF. Supplemented by reference TRBV14 and TRBJ1-1, the full variable domain reads EAGVTQFPSHSVIEKGQTVTLRCDPISGHDNLYWYRRVMGKEIKFLLHFVKESKQDESGMPNNRFLAERTGGTYSTLKVQPAELEDSGVYFCASSQEPRGGWNTEAFFGQGTRLTVV.

The chain has TRBV30 and TRBJ2-7, with 10 bases aligning to TRBD1. After removal of 4 bases from V and 5 bases from J, the junction contained 5 bases not matched to a gene. The germline CDR1 and CDR2 sequences are GTSNPN and SVGIG (reference sequence). CDR3 size: 13 residues. The DNA for the CDR3 is TGTGCCTGGACCCGAGGACAGGGGGACGAGCAGTACTTC. Translation: CAWTRGQGDEQYF.

The sample holds a few counts of this clone. The chain has TRBV28 and TRBJ1-5; weak D call: TRBD1 (5 bases). The germline CDR1 and CDR2 sequences are MDHEN and SYDVKM. The CDR3 loop spans 15 amino acids. V gave up 6 bases and J gave up 0 bases, with 12 bases separating them. As DNA, the CDR3 is TGTGCCAGCAGCACGACAGATTATAGCAATCAGCCCCAGCATTTT. Its protein is CASSTTDYSNQPQHF.

The gene calls are TRBV3-1 (or the pseudogene TRBV3-2) and TRBJ2-7; tentative D call: TRBD1 (6 bases). Germline CDR1 reads LGHDT; CDR2 reads YNNKEL (reference sequence). The CDR3 has 13 amino acids. V shed 4 bases and J shed 3 bases, with 10 bases lying between them. The CDR3 DNA sequence: TGTGCCAGCAGCCTATCGACAGGCTACGAGCAGTACTTC. This encodes CASSLSTGYEQYF.

The rearrangement uses TRBV7-3 and TRBJ2-1; 9 positions match TRBD2. The V and J ends lost 5 bases and 9 bases, in that order; junction bases with no gene match: 8. Germline CDR1 reads SGHTA; CDR2 reads FQGTGA. CDR3 size: 14 residues. In DNA, the CDR3 is TGTGCCAGCAGCCCAGGGACTAGCATCGGTGAGCAGTTCTTC. Amino acids: CASSPGTSIGEQFF. Full variable domain (remainder filled in from reference TRBV7-3 and TRBJ2-1): GAGVSQTPSNKVTEKGKYVELRCDPISGHTALYWYRQSLGQGPEFLIYFQGTGAADDSGLPNDRFFAVRPEGSVSTLKIQRTERGDSAVYLCASSPGTSIGEQFFGPGTRLTVL.

The CDR3 DNA reads as TGTGCCAGCAGCCATACTAGCGCAAATGAGCAGTTCTTC. It codes for CASSHTSANEQFF. V gene TRBV3-1 (or the pseudogene TRBV3-2) combines with J gene TRBJ2-1; 7 positions match TRBD2. The J segment lost 7 bases and the V segment lost 3 bases, leaving 3 bases of the junction unmatched. Germline-derived CDR1 and CDR2 are LGHDT and YNNKEL (reference sequence). The CDR3 is 13 residues long.

The rearrangement links TRBV5-1 to TRBJ2-7, with D possibly TRBD1 on 5 matching bases. CDR1 SGHRS and CDR2 YFSETQ come from the germline V gene. V was trimmed by 4 bases and J by 8 bases, leaving 16 bases between them. This CDR3 region has 13 residues. The CDR3: CASSHEGEPKQYF. The CDR3 DNA sequence: TGCGCCAGCAGCCATGAAGGGGAACCGAAGCAGTACTTC.

The chain carries TRBV18 and TRBJ1-1; D unresolved. Germline V lookup: CDR1 KGHSH, CDR2 LQKENI. V lost 1 base and J lost 4, with 4 bases in between. There are 12 residues in the CDR3. The CDR3 DNA sequence: TGTGCCAGCTCACCACTTAGCACTGAAGCTTTCTTT. Protein: CASSPLSTEAFF.